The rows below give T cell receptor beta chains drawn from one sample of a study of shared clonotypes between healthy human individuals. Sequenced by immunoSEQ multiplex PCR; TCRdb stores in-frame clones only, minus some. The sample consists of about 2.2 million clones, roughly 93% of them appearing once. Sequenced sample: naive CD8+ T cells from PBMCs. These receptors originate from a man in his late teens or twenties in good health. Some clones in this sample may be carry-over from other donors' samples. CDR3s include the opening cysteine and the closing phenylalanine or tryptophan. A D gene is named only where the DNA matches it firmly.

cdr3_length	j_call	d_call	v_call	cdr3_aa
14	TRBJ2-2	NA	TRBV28	CASSWRGYTGELFF
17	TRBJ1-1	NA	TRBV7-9	CASSLGGLSRMNTEAFF
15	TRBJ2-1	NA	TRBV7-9	CASSYGLGPLNEQFF
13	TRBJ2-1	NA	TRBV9	CASSVGSSFEQFF
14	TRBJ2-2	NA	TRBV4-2	CASSQDFNTGELFF
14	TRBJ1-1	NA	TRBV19	CASTPGVVNTEAFF
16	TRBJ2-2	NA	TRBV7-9	CASSLGEQATTGELFF
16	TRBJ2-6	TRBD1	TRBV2	CASSWGQGAGANVLTF
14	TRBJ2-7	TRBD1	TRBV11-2	CASSLGDRYYEQYF
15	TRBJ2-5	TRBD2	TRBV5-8	CASSPGTSVEETQYF
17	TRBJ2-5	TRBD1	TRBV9	CASSVEGGQGARETQYF
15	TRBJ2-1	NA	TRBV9	CASSVDGSFSNEQFF
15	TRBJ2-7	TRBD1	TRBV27	CASSLEDRAPYEQYF
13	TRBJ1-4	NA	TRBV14	CASSQVLGEKLFF